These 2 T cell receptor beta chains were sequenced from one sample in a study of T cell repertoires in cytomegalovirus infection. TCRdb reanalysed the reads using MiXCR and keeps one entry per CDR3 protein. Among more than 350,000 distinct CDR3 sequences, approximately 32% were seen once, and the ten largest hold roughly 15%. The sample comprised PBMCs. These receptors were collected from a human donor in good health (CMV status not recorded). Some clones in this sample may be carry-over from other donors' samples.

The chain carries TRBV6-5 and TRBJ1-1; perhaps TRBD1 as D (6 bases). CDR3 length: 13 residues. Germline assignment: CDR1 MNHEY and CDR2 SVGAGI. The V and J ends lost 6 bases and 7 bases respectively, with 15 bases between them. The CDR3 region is CASSRGGLDEAFF. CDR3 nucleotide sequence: TGTGCCAGCAGCCGCGGGGGGCTGGATGAAGCTTTCTTT.

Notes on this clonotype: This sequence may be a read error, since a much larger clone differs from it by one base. The CDR3 region has the DNA TGTGCCTGCAGTATGGCGCCTGCCAAAAACATTCAGTACTTC. Encoded protein: CACSMAPAKNIQYF. This chain links TRBV11-1 with TRBJ2-4; no definite D call. Germline V gives CDR1 SGHAT, CDR2 FQDESV (reference sequence). This CDR3 comprises 14 residues.